The entry below gives a single T cell receptor (beta chain) sequence along with its context. Its antigen remains unidentified. Germline CDR1 and CDR2: SQVTM and ANQGSEA. This CDR3 contains 14 residues. This entry is derived from a study of CXCR3-negative and CXCR3-positive naive CD8 T cells. The libraries of TRB cDNA were constructed through 5' RACE using UMI labels. TCRdb reanalyzed the 5' RACE reads and collapses them to one entry per CDR3 protein, without DNA. The repertoire table contains several thousand distinct CDR3 sequences. Findings and caveats of the study: Researchers report CXCR3 expression partially decreased after cryopreservation, with fresh PBMCs used in most assays. Naive CXCR3-positive cells had TRB CDR3s more hydrophobic than those of CXCR3-negative naive cells. Similarly elevated diversity marked both naive subsets, with memory CD8+ cells showing far lower diversity.

The gene calls are TRBV29-1 and TRBJ1-1; the D call from TCRdb, TRBD1, cannot be confirmed without DNA. The sample comprised naive CXCR3+ CD8+ T cells from blood. Documented subset: CD45RO-CCR7+CD27+CD95- naive CD8+ T cells expressing CXCR3 (TNR3+). This clonotype was obtained from a human donor in good health. Some clones in this sample may be carry-over from other donors' samples. Here the CDR3 reads CSVEEPGMNTEAFF.